These 13 T cell receptor beta chains originate from one sample sequenced in a study of blood T cell repertoires in COVID-19. Measured with immunoSEQ multiplex PCR; TCRdb has only the in-frame clones, and not every one. The data hold roughly 410,000 clones, with around 87% observed a single time. The specimen was peripheral blood. These receptors were collected from a woman aged 60-75 years with COVID-19, enrolled during active disease.

The rearrangement uses TRBV6-4 and TRBJ1-1, with 7 bases matching TRBD1. This CDR3 spans 17 amino acids. Germline lookup yields CDR1 MRHNA and CDR2 SNTAGT. J gave up 0 bases and V 0 bases, and 7 bases lay outside the gene matches. The CDR3 DNA follows: TGTGCCAGCAGTGACTCGGGGACAGATGTGATGAACACTGAAGCTTTCTTT. Amino acid sequence: CASSDSGTDVMNTEAFF.

The chain is built from TRBV7-9 and TRBJ1-2, with D perhaps matching TRBD1 (6 bases). The CDR3 contains 14 residues. From germline, CDR1 is SEHNR and CDR2 FQNEAQ (reference sequence). Deletions cut 1 base from V and 4 bases from J, with 10 bases between. CDR3 sequence: CASSLGGQLYGYTF. Here the CDR3 DNA reads TGTGCCAGCAGCTTAGGGGGGCAGCTCTATGGCTACACCTTC.

V gene TRBV28 combines with J gene TRBJ1-4; 9 positions match TRBD1. The CDR3 sequence is 15 residues long. With 6 bases clipped from V and 8 bases from J, the junction kept 10 bases outside the gene matches. The germline CDR1 and CDR2 sequences are MDHEN and SYDVKM. The CDR3 coding sequence is TGTGCCAGCAGCGGGACAGGGACCCTATGGGAAAAACTGTTTTTT. Protein sequence: CASSGTGTLWEKLFF. The full variable domain, its missing parts supplied by reference TRBV28 and TRBJ1-4, is DVKVTQSSRYLVKRTGEKVFLECVQDMDHENMFWYRQDPGLGLRLIYFSYDVKMKEKGDIPEGYSVSREKKERFSLILESASTNQTSMYLCASSGTGTLWEKLFFGSGTQLSVL.

The chain links TRBV2 to TRBJ1-1; D is undetermined. The V and J ends lost 7 bases and 0 bases respectively, with 9 bases between them. The germline V gene encodes CDR1 SNHLY and CDR2 FYNNEI. The CDR3 consists of 13 residues. The CDR3 loop is CASTSYMNTEAFF. The CDR3, as DNA: TGTGCCAGCACCTCATACATGAACACTGAAGCTTTCTTT.

The chain is built from TRBV3-1 (or the pseudogene TRBV3-2) and TRBJ2-1; TRBD2 agrees at 10 bases. The CDR3 length is 17 residues. The J segment lost 8 bases and the V segment lost 1 base, leaving 11 bases of the junction unmatched. Germline V lookup: CDR1 LGHDT, CDR2 YNNKEL (reference sequence). The CDR3 sequence: CASSQGLAGVLGHEQFF. In nucleotides, the CDR3 is TGTGCCAGCAGCCAAGGGCTAGCGGGGGTCCTTGGCCATGAGCAGTTCTTC.

The chain recombines TRBV28 with TRBJ2-7; 7 nucleotides match TRBD1. Germline loops: CDR1 MDHEN, CDR2 SYDVKM. Trimming cost V 6 bases and J 3 bases; bases outside gene matches: 8. This CDR3 comprises 14 residues. The CDR3 protein is CASRTGTDYYEQYF. In DNA form, the CDR3 reads TGTGCCAGCAGAACCGGGACAGACTACTACGAGCAGTACTTC.

V is TRBV18 and J is TRBJ2-7; 13 positions agree with TRBD2. The V gene end was trimmed by 4 bases and the J gene end by 5 bases; junction bases not matched to a gene: 11. Germline lookup yields CDR1 KGHSH and CDR2 LQKENI. This CDR3 region has 17 residues. The CDR3 is CASSHEEGLAGKNEQYF. CDR3 in DNA: TGTGCCAGCTCACACGAGGAGGGACTAGCGGGGAAGAACGAGCAGTACTTC.

This chain links TRBV27 with TRBJ2-5, with D perhaps matching TRBD1 (5 bases). The V and J ends lost 6 bases and 1 base respectively, with 12 bases between them. Germline lookup yields CDR1 MNHEY and CDR2 SMNVEV (reference sequence). This CDR3 is built from 14 residues. This chain's CDR3 is CASSATAIQETQYF. In DNA, the CDR3 is TGTGCCAGCAGCGCGACAGCAATCCAAGAGACCCAGTACTTC.

This chain uses TRBV6-5 with TRBJ1-2, with D possibly TRBD1 on 5 matching bases. This CDR3 spans 15 amino acids. Germline CDR1 reads MNHEY; CDR2 reads SVGAGI. V lost 0 bases to trimming and J lost 8 bases, with 16 bases between them. CDR3 nucleotides: TGTGCCAGCAGTTACTCGAGACAGCCTTTAAGAGGCTACACCTTC. Translation: CASSYSRQPLRGYTF.

This clone was seen only once. The gene calls are TRBV6-5 and TRBJ1-3; 7 bases line up with TRBD1. Germline V gene sequence: CDR1 MNHEY, CDR2 SVGAGI. The CDR3 extends over 15 amino acids. The ends lost 5 bases at V and 2 bases at J; junction bases unmatched: 6. In DNA form, the CDR3 reads TGTGCCAGCAGTCCCGGGACAGCGCCTGGAAACACCATATATTTT. This encodes CASSPGTAPGNTIYF.

This clone was detected only once. This rearrangement joins TRBV7-2 to TRBJ1-6; tentative D call: TRBD1 (6 bases). Germline loops: CDR1 SGHTA, CDR2 FQGNSA. V lost 5 bases and J 4 bases, leaving 12 bases between the germline ends. There are 15 residues in the CDR3. This CDR3 reads CASSPRQEYNSPLHF. In DNA form, the CDR3 reads TGTGCCAGCAGCCCCAGACAGGAGTATAATTCACCCCTCCACTTT.

This clone was detected only once. The rearrangement joins TRBV5-1 to TRBJ1-2; possibly TRBD1 for D (5 bases). The CDR3 covers 15 residues. Trimming took off 0 bases at V and 4 bases at J, with 13 bases between the two ends. Germline CDR1 SGHRS, CDR2 YFSETQ. The CDR3 DNA sequence: TGCGCCAGCAGCTTGGGGGGCCGCCTGCCCTATGGCTACACCTTC. It encodes CASSLGGRLPYGYTF. The whole variable domain, remainder taken from reference TRBV5-1 and TRBJ1-2, is KAGVTQTPRYLIKTRGQQVTLSCSPISGHRSVSWYQQTPGQGLQFLFEYFSETQRNKGNFPGRFSGRQFSNSRSEMNVSTLELGDSALYLCASSLGGRLPYGYTFGSGTRLTVV.

V is TRBV7-9 and J is TRBJ1-1; a possible D gene is TRBD1 (5 bases). This CDR3 has 13 residues. V was cut by 7 bases and J by 1 base, with 10 bases left in between. Germline-derived CDR1 and CDR2 are SEHNR and FQNEAQ (reference sequence). The chain's CDR3 is CASTPGQNTEAFF. In DNA, the CDR3 is TGTGCCAGCACCCCCGGACAGAACACTGAAGCTTTCTTT.